The clone carrying this T cell receptor beta chain was recorded at least ten times. Amplification yielded TCR beta CDR3 regions, with RNA transcripts as the source. Researchers ran a first-round RT-PCR on the TCR CDR3 using the HTBI primer set. TCRdb ran MiXCR on the multiplex PCR reads and lists one entry per CDR3 protein. The data contain 650,000 to 750,000 distinct CDR3 sequences, around 15% of them seen just once; the ten biggest clones take up 9.5% to 13%. The study based diagnoses on clinical symptoms, serum thyroxine and TRAb, thyroid ultrasound and orbital computed tomography. The V gene's germline CDR1 is PRHDT and CDR2 FYEKMQ (reference sequence). The length of the CDR3 is 15 residues. V was trimmed by 1 base and J by 7 bases, leaving 14 bases between them. The entry originates in a study of T cells in Graves' hyperthyroidism and ophthalmopathy.

The sample taken for sequencing was blood. The V gene is TRBV13, the J gene TRBJ2-1, with D possibly TRBD2 on 5 matching bases. The receptor's source is a woman in her late teens or twenties with Graves' hyperthyroidism. The CDR3 region has the DNA TGTGCCAGCAGCTTAGAGGGCGGGCGACGAAATGAGCAGTTCTTC. As protein: CASSLEGGRRNEQFF.